Each of the 3 T cell receptor beta chains below was sequenced from the same sample in a study of vaccination effects on CD4 cells after COVID-19. These TCRs are of unknown antigen specificity. Before sequencing took place, the ViraFEST assay used viral peptide pools to expand antigen-specific CD4+ T cells. Following culture for approximately 11 days, CD4+ T cells were isolated. According to PCR results, the person was infected with SARS-CoV-2 between March and December 2020. Vaccine administered to participants consisted of two doses of either BNT162b2 or mRNA-1273. TCRdb's copy holds only in-frame clones and misses some; the assay was immunoSEQ multiplex PCR. The table records approximately 15,000 clones, approximately 83% of them present only once. The starting material was CD4+ T cells from PBMCs cultured with HCoV-NL63 spike peptides, obtained after COVID-19 vaccination. The receptors originated from a human donor who had a prior SARS-CoV-2 infection.

V usage is TRBV5-4 and J usage is TRBJ2-1, with D hard to call. V lost 2 bases and J lost 3, with 9 bases in between. Per germline, CDR1 SGHNT and CDR2 YYREEE (reference sequence). The CDR3 is 14 residues long. CDR3 protein: CASSLGSFYNEQFF. As DNA, the CDR3 is TGTGCCAGCAGCTTAGGATCTTTCTACAATGAGCAGTTCTTC.

The V and J genes are TRBV7-3 and TRBJ1-2; D not certain. The CDR3 consists of 11 residues. V was shortened by 8 bases and J by 8 bases, with 12 bases between the two germline ends. Germline loops: CDR1 SGHTA, CDR2 FQGTGA. For the CDR3, the DNA is TGTGCCAGCGGCGACGAGACCGGCTACACCTTC. It specifies CASGDETGYTF.

This clone was found once. The V gene is TRBV5-4, the J gene TRBJ2-3; TRBD2 matches 8 bases. Trimming removed 2 bases from V and 6 bases from J; junction bases left unmatched: 11. CDR3 length: 16 residues. Germline values: CDR1 SGHNT, CDR2 YYREEE (reference sequence). This CDR3 reads CASSFWTSLTPDTQYF. The CDR3, as DNA: TGTGCCAGCAGCTTCTGGACTAGCCTTACACCGGATACGCAGTATTTT.